The 17 T cell receptor beta chains given below trace back to one sample, sequenced in a study of T cell repertoires in ileal Crohn's disease. TCRdb keeps only in-frame clones here, not all; method: immunoSEQ multiplex PCR. The table has 17,000 or so clones, 88% seen once. Sequencing was carried out using ileal tissue. All receptors derive from an adult with Crohn's disease.

This sequence joins TRBV6-6 and TRBJ2-7; the match to TRBD1 covers 8 bases. The CDR3 has 13 residues. After removal of 1 base from V and 4 bases from J, the junction contained 0 bases not matched to a gene. The germline gives CDR1 MNHNY, CDR2 SVGAGI (reference sequence). In nucleotides, the CDR3 is TGTGCCAGCAGTTACTACAGGGGGTACGAGCAGTACTTC. Its protein is CASSYYRGYEQYF.

The chain couples TRBV27 to TRBJ2-5; 7 positions agree with TRBD2. With 0 bases clipped from V and 5 bases from J, the junction kept 6 bases outside the gene matches. Germline-derived CDR1 and CDR2 are MNHEY and SMNVEV (reference sequence). The length of the CDR3 is 15 residues. The CDR3 region is CASSLSWGRGETQYF. The CDR3 DNA follows: TGTGCCAGCAGTTTATCGTGGGGGAGGGGTGAGACCCAGTACTTC.

To note about this clone: Other nucleotide sequences in the sample specify the same CDR3. The J gene is TRBJ1-1, the V gene TRBV2, with 7 bases that match TRBD1. Looked up from germline, CDR1 is SNHLY and CDR2 is FYNNEI. V was pared by 4 bases and J by 1 base, with 0 bases of the junction left unmatched. There are 13 residues in the CDR3. Written as DNA, the CDR3 is TGTGCCAGCAGTGGACAGGGGAACACTGAAGCTTTCTTT. Its protein product is CASSGQGNTEAFF.

The rearrangement uses TRBV2 and TRBJ1-5; tentative D call: TRBD1 (5 bases). This CDR3 has 14 residues. CDR1 is SNHLY, CDR2 FYNNEI, per germline. V lost 7 bases to trimming and J lost 4 bases, with 14 bases between them. CDR3 loop: CASNPGLENQPQHF. In nucleotides, the CDR3 is TGTGCCAGCAACCCGGGACTAGAAAATCAGCCCCAGCATTTT.

The chain recombines TRBV28 with TRBJ1-2; D ambiguous. Germline lookup yields CDR1 MDHEN and CDR2 SYDVKM. V lost 4 bases and J lost 8, with 11 bases in between. The CDR3 spans 12 residues. The CDR3 coding sequence is TGTGCCAGCAGTTATGGGGAGGGAGGCTACACCTTC. Encoded protein: CASSYGEGGYTF.

J is TRBJ1-2 and V is TRBV7-8; no definite D call. V was cut by 5 bases and J by 5 bases, with 9 bases left in between. Germline CDR1 is SGHVS and CDR2 is FQNEAQ. The length of the CDR3 is 12 residues. CDR3 sequence reads: CASSQTEYGYTF. Written as DNA, the CDR3 is TGTGCCAGCAGCCAAACAGAGTATGGCTACACCTTC.

The CDR3 is CASRGLAGYNEQFF. In nucleotides, the CDR3 is TGTGCCAGCAGGGGACTAGCGGGGTACAATGAGCAGTTCTTC. The rearrangement joins TRBV2 to TRBJ2-1; 13 nucleotides match TRBD2. The length of the CDR3 is 14 residues. The trim removed 6 bases at V and 4 bases at J, leaving 0 bases unmatched. Germline V gene data show CDR1 as SNHLY and CDR2 as FYNNEI.

In nucleotides, the CDR3 is TGTGCCAGCAGCGTAATCCCTAGCGGAGCCACAGATACGCAGTATTTT. The encoded protein is CASSVIPSGATDTQYF. The rearrangement links TRBV9 to TRBJ2-3; 7 bases are shared with TRBD2. Germline trimming cut 1 base from V and 2 bases from J; bases unmatched to any gene: 7. The CDR3 totals 16 residues. The germline V gene encodes CDR1 SGDLS and CDR2 YYNGEE. The variable domain in full, with the rest retrieved from reference TRBV9 and TRBJ2-3, is DSGVTQTPKHLITATGQRVTLRCSPRSGDLSVYWYQQSLDQGLQFLIQYYNGEERAKGNILERFSAQQFPDLHSELNLSSLELGDSALYFCASSVIPSGATDTQYFGPGTRLTVL.

Here the CDR3 reads CASSYSYRDRGDEQYF. CDR3 coding DNA: TGTGCCAGCAGTTACTCCTACCGGGACAGGGGCGACGAGCAGTACTTC. The chain combines TRBV6-5 with TRBJ2-7, with TRBD1 identical over 10 bases. The CDR3 contains 16 residues. Germline V CDR1 and CDR2: MNHEY, SVGAGI. J gave up 5 bases and V 0 bases, and 7 bases lay outside the gene matches.

A remark on this clone: Compared with germline, one end of the junction differs, possibly owing to a read error. This chain uses TRBV7-7 with TRBJ2-5; D perhaps matches TRBD1 (6 bases). The DNA end lines up better with TRBJ2-7; the J call may be wrong. Germline CDR1 reads SSHAT; CDR2 reads FNYEAQ (reference sequence). This CDR3 is built from 13 residues. The CDR3, as DNA: TGTGCTAGCAGCTCGATACAGGGTCACGAGCAGTACTTC. It codes for CASSSIQGHEQYF.

The chain employs TRBV11-2 and TRBJ1-2, with TRBD1 matching 9 bases. After removal of 5 bases from V and 7 bases from J, the junction contained 14 bases not matched to a gene. The CDR3 contains 16 residues. The germline CDR1 and CDR2 sequences are SGHAT and FQNNGV. The CDR3 DNA is TGTGCCAGCAGCCCACGGTTAGGACAGGGGTTTTTTGGCTACACCTTC. It encodes CASSPRLGQGFFGYTF.

V usage is TRBV28 and J usage is TRBJ2-1, with D tentatively TRBD2 (6 bases). The CDR3 has 15 amino acids. From germline, CDR1 is MDHEN and CDR2 SYDVKM. The V and J ends lost 5 bases and 10 bases respectively, with 21 bases between them. CDR3 bases: TGTGCCAGCAGTCCCCGGGCGGAGGGCATTGGGGAGCAGTTCTTC. Translated, it gives CASSPRAEGIGEQFF.

This clone was seen once. The chain is built from TRBV2 and TRBJ2-7; tentatively, D is TRBD2 (5 bases). Germline lookup yields CDR1 SNHLY and CDR2 FYNNEI. This CDR3 comprises 14 residues. Between the trimmed V and J ends, which lost 5 bases and 0 bases, there was a span of 11 bases. CDR3 region: CASSSGFSSYEQYF. The CDR3 nucleotides are TGTGCCAGCAGTAGCGGATTCAGCTCCTACGAGCAGTACTTC.

The V and J genes are TRBV7-3 and TRBJ1-1, with D possibly TRBD1 on 5 matching bases. Trimming took off 3 bases at V and 1 base at J, with 12 bases between the two ends. CDR3 length: 15 residues. Germline V gene sequence: CDR1 SGHTA, CDR2 FQGTGA. CDR3 DNA: TGTGCCAGCAGCTTTCAACCCCAGGGGAACACTGAAGCTTTCTTT. Amino acids: CASSFQPQGNTEAFF.

This rearrangement joins TRBV7-9 to TRBJ1-2, with D tentatively TRBD1 (6 bases). Germline CDR1 SEHNR, CDR2 FQNEAQ (reference sequence). The CDR3 contains 16 residues. Trimming removed 5 bases at V and 3 bases at J, with 19 bases between. In nucleotides, the CDR3 is TGTGCCAGCAGCCGGACCGACCACAGGGATGACTATGGCTACACCTTC. This sequence encodes CASSRTDHRDDYGYTF. Using reference TRBV7-9 and TRBJ1-2 for the parts outside the CDR3, the full variable domain is DTGVSQNPRHKITKRGQNVTFRCDPISEHNRLYWYRQTLGQGPEFLTYFQNEAQLEKSRLLSDRFSAERPKGSFSTLEIQRTEQGDSAMYLCASSRTDHRDDYGYTFGSGTRLTVV.

V is TRBV11-2 and J is TRBJ2-7; 7 bases align to TRBD1. CDR3 length equals 14 residues. J lost 2 bases, V lost 5 bases, and 6 bases had no gene match. From germline, CDR1 is SGHAT and CDR2 FQNNGV. CDR3 in DNA: TGTGCCAGCAGCCGCGGACAGGTAGCCTACGAGCAGTACTTC. Its translation is CASSRGQVAYEQYF.

The rearrangement joins TRBV6-6 to TRBJ1-2, with 7 bases matching TRBD1. J gave up 1 base and V 2 bases, and 4 bases lay outside the gene matches. Germline V gene sequence: CDR1 MNHNY, CDR2 SVGAGI (reference sequence). CDR3 length: 15 amino acids. The CDR3 bases are TGTGCCAGCAGTTACGGATCAGGGGGTAACTATGGCTACACCTTC. Translated, it gives CASSYGSGGNYGYTF.